The entry that follows covers one TCR beta chain sequence. This entry comes from a study of identical twins. TCRdb independently ran MiXCR on the 5' RACE reads; one entry per CDR3 protein. The repertoire holds around 680,000 distinct CDR3 sequences, with around 8.6% as singletons. This sample also belongs to another study, concerning yellow fever vaccine responses in identical twins.

This receptor was identified in a woman in her late teens or twenties in good health. Material: PBMCs.

CDR3 protein: CASSQAPLEATQYF. CDR3 bases: TGCGCCAGCAGCCAAGCTCCGCTAGAGGCTACGCAGTATTTT. V and J are TRBV4-1 and TRBJ2-3, with unresolved D. The CDR3 is 14 amino acids. CDR1 MGHRA and CDR2 YSYEKL come from the germline V gene. Trimming shortened V by 1 base and J by 8 bases, and 13 bases separated the two germline ends.